This T cell receptor (beta chain) was recovered during a study of read filtering for tumor transcriptome and immune sequencing. Study-level results: Sorted CD138-negative bone marrow cells were not purified T cells. In IR-seq, single-read clonotypes were about 81.9% of clonotypes but approximately 4% of reads.

This library used roughly 0.4 ug RNA and molecular barcoded adaptors spanning alpha/delta and beta/gamma chains. TCRdb itself ran the reads through MiXCR, one entry per CDR3 protein. There are approximately 50,000 distinct CDR3 sequences in the sample; 20% to 25% occur only once, and about 18% lies in the top ten. By sample fraction, this clonotype is medium-sized (0.01 to 0.1%). Its antigen is currently unknown. Trimming stripped 5 bases from V and 7 bases from J, with 18 bases between. CDR3 length equals 14 residues. The germline CDR1 and CDR2 sequences are DFQATT and SNEGSKA (reference sequence). The chain joins TRBV20-1 to TRBJ2-1; tentative D call: TRBD2 (6 bases). Sequenced input: a population of CD138-negative cells sorted from bone marrow. The sequence was collected from a donor over 35 with multiple myeloma. The CDR3 DNA reads TGCAGTGCTCACTATTCGGGACTTATTAATGAGCAGTTCTTC. This encodes CSAHYSGLINEQFF.